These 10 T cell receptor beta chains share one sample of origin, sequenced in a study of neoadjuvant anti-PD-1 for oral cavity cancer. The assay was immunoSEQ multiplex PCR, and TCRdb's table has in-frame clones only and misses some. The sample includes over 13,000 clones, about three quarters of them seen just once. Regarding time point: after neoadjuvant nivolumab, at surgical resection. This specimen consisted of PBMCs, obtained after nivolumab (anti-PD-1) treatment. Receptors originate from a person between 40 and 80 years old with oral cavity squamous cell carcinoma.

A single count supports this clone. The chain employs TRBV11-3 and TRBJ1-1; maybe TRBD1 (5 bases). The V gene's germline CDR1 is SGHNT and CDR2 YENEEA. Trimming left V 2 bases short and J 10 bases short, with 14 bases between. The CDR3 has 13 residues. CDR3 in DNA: TGTGCCAGCAGCTTACGGTCGGGGGTTGCAGCTTTCTTT. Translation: CASSLRSGVAAFF.

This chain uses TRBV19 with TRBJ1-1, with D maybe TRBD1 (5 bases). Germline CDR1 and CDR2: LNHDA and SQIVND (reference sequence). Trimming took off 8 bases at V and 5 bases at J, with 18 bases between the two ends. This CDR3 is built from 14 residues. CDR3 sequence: CASGAAVSGTEAFF. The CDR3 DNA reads TGTGCCAGTGGGGCTGCAGTGAGTGGGACTGAAGCTTTCTTT. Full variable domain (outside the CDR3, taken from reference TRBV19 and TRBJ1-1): DGGITQSPKYLFRKEGQNVTLSCEQNLNHDAMYWYRQDPGQGLRLIYYSQIVNDFQKGDIAEGYSVSREKKESFPLTVTSAQKNPTAFYLCASGAAVSGTEAFFGQGTRLTVV.

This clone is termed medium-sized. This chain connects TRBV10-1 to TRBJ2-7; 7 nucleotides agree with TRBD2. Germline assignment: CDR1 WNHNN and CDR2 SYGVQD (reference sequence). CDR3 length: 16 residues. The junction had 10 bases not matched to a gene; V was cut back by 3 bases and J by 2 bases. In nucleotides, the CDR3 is TGCGCCAGCAGTGAAGGGCCCCCTACTAGCGCCTACGAGCAGTACTTC. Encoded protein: CASSEGPPTSAYEQYF.

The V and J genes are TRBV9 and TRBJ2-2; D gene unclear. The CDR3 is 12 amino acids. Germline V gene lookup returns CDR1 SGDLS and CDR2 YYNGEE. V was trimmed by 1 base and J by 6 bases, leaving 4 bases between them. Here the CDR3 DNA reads TGTGCCAGCAGCGTACCCGCCGGGGAGCTGTTTTTT. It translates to CASSVPAGELFF. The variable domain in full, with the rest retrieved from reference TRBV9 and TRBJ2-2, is DSGVTQTPKHLITATGQRVTLRCSPRSGDLSVYWYQQSLDQGLQFLIQYYNGEERAKGNILERFSAQQFPDLHSELNLSSLELGDSALYFCASSVPAGELFFGEGSRLTVL.

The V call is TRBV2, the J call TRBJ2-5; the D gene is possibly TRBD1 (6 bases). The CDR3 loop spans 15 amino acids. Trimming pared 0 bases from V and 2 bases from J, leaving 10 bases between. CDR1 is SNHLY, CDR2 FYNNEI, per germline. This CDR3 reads CASSEARQVQETQYF. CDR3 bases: TGTGCCAGCAGTGAAGCCAGACAGGTTCAAGAGACCCAGTACTTC.

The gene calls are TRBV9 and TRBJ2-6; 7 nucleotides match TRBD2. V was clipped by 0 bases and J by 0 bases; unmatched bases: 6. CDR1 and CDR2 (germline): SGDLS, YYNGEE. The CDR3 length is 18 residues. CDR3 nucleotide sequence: TGTGCCAGCAGCGTAGGCTCAGCGGGAAGCTCTGGGGCCAACGTCCTGACTTTC. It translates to CASSVGSAGSSGANVLTF.

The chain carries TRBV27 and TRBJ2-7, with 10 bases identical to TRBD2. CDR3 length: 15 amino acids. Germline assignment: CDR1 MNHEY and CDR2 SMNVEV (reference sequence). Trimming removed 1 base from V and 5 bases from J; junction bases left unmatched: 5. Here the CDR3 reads CASSLWTSGQHEQYF. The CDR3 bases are TGTGCCAGCAGTTTATGGACTAGCGGCCAACACGAGCAGTACTTC.

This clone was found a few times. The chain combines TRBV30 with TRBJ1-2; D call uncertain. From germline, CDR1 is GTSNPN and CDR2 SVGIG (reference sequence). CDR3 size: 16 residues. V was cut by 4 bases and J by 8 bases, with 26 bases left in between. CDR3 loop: CAWNRFRGDEGRGYTF. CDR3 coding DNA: TGTGCCTGGAACCGATTCAGAGGAGACGAGGGTCGAGGCTACACCTTC.

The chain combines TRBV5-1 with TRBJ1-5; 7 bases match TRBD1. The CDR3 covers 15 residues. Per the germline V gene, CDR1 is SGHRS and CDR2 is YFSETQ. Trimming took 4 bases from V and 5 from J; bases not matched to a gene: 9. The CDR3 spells CASSPFTGEHQPQHF. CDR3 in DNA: TGCGCCAGCAGCCCCTTTACAGGGGAACATCAGCCCCAGCATTTT.

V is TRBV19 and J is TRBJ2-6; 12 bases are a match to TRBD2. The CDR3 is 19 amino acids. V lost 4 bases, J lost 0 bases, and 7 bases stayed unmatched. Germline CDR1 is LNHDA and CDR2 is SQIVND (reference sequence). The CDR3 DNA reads TGTGCCAGTAGTAGGGGACTAGCGGGTTTAAGCTCTGGGGCCAACGTCCTGACTTTC. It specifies CASSRGLAGLSSGANVLTF.